The 24 T cell receptor beta chains reported below all come from one sample, sequenced in a study of blood T cell repertoires in COVID-19. Generated by immunoSEQ multiplex PCR, the TCRdb table keeps only in-frame clones and is missing some. The sample lists 270,000 or so clones; about nine tenths were seen once. The sample taken for sequencing was peripheral blood. The source of these receptors is a man aged 40-50 years with active or convalescent COVID-19.

This chain connects TRBV10-1 to TRBJ2-7; 8 nucleotides match TRBD1. This CDR3 spans 14 amino acids. The J segment lost 6 bases and the V segment lost 2 bases, leaving 6 bases of the junction unmatched. The germline gives CDR1 WNHNN, CDR2 SYGVQD (reference sequence). CDR3 nucleotide sequence: TGCGCCAGCAGTGAGAGACAGGGGCCCGCCGAGCAGTACTTC. This translates into CASSERQGPAEQYF.

The chain has TRBV30 and TRBJ2-7, with 8 nucleotides matching TRBD1. The length of the CDR3 is 12 residues. The ends lost 3 bases at V and 3 bases at J; junction bases unmatched: 1. Germline lookup yields CDR1 GTSNPN and CDR2 SVGIG (reference sequence). The CDR3 region is CAWRDRGYEQYF. CDR3 DNA: TGTGCCTGGAGAGACAGGGGCTACGAGCAGTACTTC.

This chain connects TRBV9 to TRBJ1-2, with a possible D match to TRBD1 (5 bases). The CDR3 contains 15 residues. Germline CDR1 is SGDLS and CDR2 is YYNGEE. V was clipped by 0 bases and J by 7 bases, with 16 bases between them. CDR3 DNA sequence: TGTGCCAGCAGCGTAGCCCCCTCAAAAAGGGGTGGCTACACCTTC. Translation gives CASSVAPSKRGGYTF. The full variable domain, rest sourced from reference TRBV9 and TRBJ1-2, is DSGVTQTPKHLITATGQRVTLRCSPRSGDLSVYWYQQSLDQGLQFLIQYYNGEERAKGNILERFSAQQFPDLHSELNLSSLELGDSALYFCASSVAPSKRGGYTFGSGTRLTVV.

The chain carries TRBV11-1 and TRBJ1-2, with D tentatively TRBD1 (6 bases). This CDR3 region has 15 residues. The V gene lost 0 bases and the J gene lost 2 bases, with 10 bases spanning the gap. CDR1 is SGHAT, CDR2 FQDESV, per germline (reference sequence). CDR3 sequence: CASSLAGTSNYGYTF. The CDR3 DNA sequence: TGTGCCAGCAGCTTAGCTGGGACATCAAACTATGGCTACACCTTC.

This clone came up once. The V gene is TRBV7-3, the J gene TRBJ2-1; TRBD2 might be the D (6 bases). CDR1 SGHTA and CDR2 FQGTGA come from the germline V gene. Trimming took 4 bases from V and 6 from J, leaving 16 bases between them. The CDR3 is made up of 15 amino acids. CDR3: CASSYGTGLSNEQFF. DNA for the CDR3: TGTGCCAGCAGCTACGGGACGGGACTTTCCAATGAGCAGTTCTTC.

This chain connects TRBV28 to TRBJ2-2; perhaps TRBD2 as D (5 bases). V was shortened by 6 bases and J by 7 bases, with 15 bases between the two germline ends. The CDR3 covers 14 residues. Germline V gives CDR1 MDHEN, CDR2 SYDVKM. The CDR3 region is CASSLTRVHGELFF. In DNA form, the CDR3 reads TGTGCCAGCAGCCTCACGCGGGTTCACGGGGAGCTGTTTTTT.

The chain couples TRBV27 to TRBJ1-4; maybe TRBD1 (5 bases). Germline values: CDR1 MNHEY, CDR2 SMNVEV (reference sequence). The CDR3 extends over 14 amino acids. Trimming took 0 bases from V and 7 from J, leaving 9 bases between them. The CDR3 bases are TGTGCCAGCAGTTTATCCGGCGGGGGTGAAAAACTGTTTTTT. This encodes CASSLSGGGEKLFF.

The chain is built from TRBV12-5 and TRBJ2-3; D unclear. Trimming cost V 7 bases and J 4 bases, with 18 bases left between them. The CDR3 runs to 15 residues. The V gene's germline CDR1 is LGHNT and CDR2 FRNRAP. CDR3 region: CASAITTTHPDTQYF. CDR3 coding DNA: TGTGCTAGTGCAATTACTACCACACATCCAGATACGCAGTATTTT.

As to this clone: Distinct nucleotide sequences in the sample also encode this CDR3. The rearrangement links TRBV19 to TRBJ2-7; tentative D call: TRBD2 (5 bases). The germline V gene has CDR1 LNHDA and CDR2 SQIVND (reference sequence). Trimming took 2 bases from V and 2 from J, leaving 7 bases between them. CDR3 length equals 13 residues. CDR3 in amino acids: CASSISGTYEQYF. The CDR3 DNA sequence: TGTGCCAGTAGTATATCGGGAACCTACGAGCAGTACTTC.

This clone was picked up a small number of times. This chain links TRBV14 with TRBJ2-5, with no clear D. CDR3 length: 12 amino acids. The V end lost 2 bases, the J end lost 5 bases, and 6 bases lay between the germline ends. Germline lookup yields CDR1 SGHDN and CDR2 FVKESK. The DNA of the CDR3 is TGTGCCAGCAGCCAACGGTGGGAGACCCAGTACTTC. Its translation: CASSQRWETQYF.

The chain recombines TRBV6-2 or TRBV6-3 with TRBJ1-3, with TRBD1 matching over 7 bases. CDR3 length equals 14 residues. The ends lost 4 bases at V and 0 bases at J; junction bases unmatched: 0. Germline CDR1 is MNHEY and CDR2 is SVGEGT. CDR3 nucleotide sequence: TGTGCCAGCAGTTGGGACAGCTCTGGAAACACCATATATTTT. Encoded protein: CASSWDSSGNTIYF.

This chain connects TRBV3-1 (or the pseudogene TRBV3-2) to TRBJ1-4; 8 nucleotides line up with TRBD1. The CDR3 sequence is 15 residues long. CDR1 and CDR2 from the germline V gene are LGHDT and YNNKEL (reference sequence). The junction had 5 bases not matched to a gene; V was cut back by 3 bases and J by 5 bases. CDR3 sequence: CASSHLGTGNEKLFF. DNA of the CDR3: TGTGCCAGCAGCCACCTAGGGACAGGCAATGAAAAACTGTTTTTT.

The chain couples TRBV11-2 to TRBJ2-2; TRBD1 agrees at 7 bases. Germline assignment: CDR1 SGHAT and CDR2 FQNNGV. Trimming cost V 5 bases and J 1 base; bases outside gene matches: 4. CDR3 length equals 15 residues. The CDR3 bases are TGTGCCAGCAGCAGGTCAGGGGGGAACACCGGGGAGCTGTTTTTT. The encoded protein is CASSRSGGNTGELFF.

The chain is built from TRBV6-6 and TRBJ1-2; D ambiguous. Germline-derived CDR1 and CDR2 are MNHNY and SVGAGI (reference sequence). This CDR3 has 13 amino acids. The V end was cut by 4 bases, the J end by 13 bases, with 19 bases between. CDR3 in DNA: TGTGCCAGCAGTTCCCAGGCCCAGCAAAGCTGCACCTTC. This encodes CASSSQAQQSCTF.

The V and J genes are TRBV2 and TRBJ1-3; 10 bases map to TRBD1. V lost 8 bases to trimming and J lost 4 bases; unmatched junction nucleotides: 14. The CDR3 runs to 17 residues. Germline CDR1 SNHLY, CDR2 FYNNEI. CDR3 amino acids: CASHPLRDRGYGNTIYF. CDR3 in DNA: TGTGCCAGCCACCCCCTTAGGGACAGGGGATACGGAAACACCATATATTTT.

This chain connects TRBV25-1 to TRBJ1-1, with D perhaps matching TRBD1 (6 bases). The ends were cut back, 2 bases at V and 4 bases at J, with 20 bases in the middle. This CDR3 is built from 17 residues. Germline CDR1 and CDR2: MGHDK and SYGVNS. CDR3 nucleotide sequence: TGTGCCAGCAGTGAAGAGTTGCGTGAAGGGGGAACCACTGAAGCTTTCTTT. This translates into CASSEELREGGTTEAFF.

V gene TRBV27 combines with J gene TRBJ2-7, with D perhaps TRBD2 (6 bases). CDR1 is MNHEY and CDR2 is SMNVEV in the germline V gene (reference sequence). V was cut by 2 bases and J by 4 bases, with 15 bases left in between. The CDR3 is made up of 15 amino acids. CDR3 bases: TGTGCCAGCAGTTTACGCGGGGTCGGGATTTACGAGCAGTACTTC. Translated, it gives CASSLRGVGIYEQYF.

The genes are TRBV24-1 and TRBJ2-7; 9 nucleotides align to TRBD2. Trimming at V came to 0 bases and at J to 1 base, leaving 6 bases not matched to a gene. The CDR3 runs to 17 residues. Looked up from germline, CDR1 is KGHDR and CDR2 is SFDVKD. For the CDR3, the DNA is TGTGCCACCAGTGATTTGTGGCTAGCGGGACATTCCTACGAGCAGTACTTC. Protein: CATSDLWLAGHSYEQYF.

Comment on this clone: A read error may explain this, as a much larger clone is one base away. This chain connects TRBV5-4 to TRBJ2-5; 7 nucleotides line up with TRBD1. Per the germline V gene, CDR1 is SGHNT and CDR2 is YYREEE (reference sequence). J was trimmed by 1 base and V by 1 base; bases with no gene match: 1. This CDR3 comprises 14 residues. The CDR3 nucleotides are TGTGCCAGCAGCTTGCCAGGGGGCCAAGAGACCCAGTACTTC. Protein: CASSLPGGQETQYF.

The chain carries TRBV6-1 and TRBJ1-2; 10 bases align to TRBD1. Looked up from germline, CDR1 is MNHNS and CDR2 is SASEGT. The CDR3 consists of 15 residues. The ends lost 1 base at V and 4 bases at J; junction bases unmatched: 3. The DNA for the CDR3 is TGTGCCAGCAGTGAAGGGACAGGGGGAATCTATGGCTACACCTTC. Translation gives CASSEGTGGIYGYTF.

This chain links TRBV5-4 with TRBJ2-1; D is possibly TRBD1 (5 bases). This CDR3 region has 15 residues. V shed 1 base and J shed 0 bases, with 8 bases lying between them. Germline CDR1 is SGHNT and CDR2 is YYREEE (reference sequence). The CDR3: CASSLTGSSYNEQFF. The CDR3 DNA sequence: TGTGCCAGCAGCTTGACAGGTAGCTCCTACAATGAGCAGTTCTTC.

V is TRBV11-1 and J is TRBJ1-1; 10 bases fit TRBD1. The V gene's germline CDR1 is SGHAT and CDR2 FQDESV (reference sequence). Losses at the gene ends were 0 bases for V and 4 bases for J; bases not matched to a gene: 8. The CDR3 is 17 amino acids. The CDR3 is CASSLAWTGGLSTEAFF. The DNA for the CDR3 is TGTGCCAGCAGCTTAGCCTGGACAGGGGGGTTGTCCACTGAAGCTTTCTTT.

The gene calls are TRBV28 and TRBJ1-3; a weak D match, TRBD1 (6 bases). The germline gives CDR1 MDHEN, CDR2 SYDVKM. Trimming removed 7 bases from V and 0 bases from J, with 10 bases in between. This CDR3 is built from 14 residues. The CDR3 protein is CASTTGSSGNTIYF. The CDR3 DNA follows: TGTGCCAGCACTACAGGGAGCTCTGGAAACACCATATATTTT.

V and J are TRBV2 and TRBJ1-2, with a possible D match to TRBD1 (5 bases). Per germline, CDR1 SNHLY and CDR2 FYNNEI. This CDR3 is built from 17 residues. Trimming took off 4 bases at V and 0 bases at J, with 18 bases between the two ends. The CDR3 region is CASSALGHVGANYGYTF. CDR3 nucleotide sequence: TGTGCCAGCAGTGCCCTTGGACATGTCGGAGCTAACTATGGCTACACCTTC.